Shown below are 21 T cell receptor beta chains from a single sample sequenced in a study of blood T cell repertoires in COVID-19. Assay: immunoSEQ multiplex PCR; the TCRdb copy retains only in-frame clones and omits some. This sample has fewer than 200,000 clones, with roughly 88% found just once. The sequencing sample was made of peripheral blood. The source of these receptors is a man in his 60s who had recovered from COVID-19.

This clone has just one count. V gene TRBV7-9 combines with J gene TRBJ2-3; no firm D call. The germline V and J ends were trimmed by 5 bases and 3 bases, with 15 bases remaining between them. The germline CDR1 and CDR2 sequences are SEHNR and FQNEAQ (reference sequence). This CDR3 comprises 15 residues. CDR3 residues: CASSAIVSFTDTQYF. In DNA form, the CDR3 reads TGTGCCAGCAGCGCGATAGTGAGTTTTACAGATACGCAGTATTTT.

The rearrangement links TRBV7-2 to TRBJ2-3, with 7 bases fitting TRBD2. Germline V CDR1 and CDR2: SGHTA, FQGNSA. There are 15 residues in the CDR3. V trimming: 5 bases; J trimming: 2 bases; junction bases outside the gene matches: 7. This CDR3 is CASSPGTIYTDTQYF. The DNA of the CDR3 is TGTGCCAGCAGCCCCGGGACTATATACACAGATACGCAGTATTTT.

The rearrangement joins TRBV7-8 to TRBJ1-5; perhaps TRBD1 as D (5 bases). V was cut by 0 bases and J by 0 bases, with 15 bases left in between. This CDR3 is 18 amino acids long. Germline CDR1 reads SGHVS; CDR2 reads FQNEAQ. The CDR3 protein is CASSLAADSQYSNQPQHF. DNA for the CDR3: TGTGCCAGCAGCTTAGCGGCAGACAGCCAATATAGCAATCAGCCCCAGCATTTT. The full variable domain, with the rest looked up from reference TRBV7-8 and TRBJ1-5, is GAGVSQSPRYKVAKRGQDVALRCDPISGHVSLFWYQQALGQGPEFLTYFQNEAQLDKSGLPSDRFFAERPEGSVSTLKIQRTQQEDSAVYLCASSLAADSQYSNQPQHFGDGTRLSIL.

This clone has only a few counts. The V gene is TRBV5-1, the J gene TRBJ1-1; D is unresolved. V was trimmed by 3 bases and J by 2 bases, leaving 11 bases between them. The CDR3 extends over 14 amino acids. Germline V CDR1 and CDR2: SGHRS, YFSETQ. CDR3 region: CASSSADYNTEAFF. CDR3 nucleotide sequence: TGCGCCAGCAGCTCGGCGGACTATAACACTGAAGCTTTCTTT.

In DNA, the CDR3 is TGTGCCAGCAGCTTAGTGGGGGACAGGGTCTACGAGCAGTACTTC. Its protein is CASSLVGDRVYEQYF. J is TRBJ2-7 and V is TRBV7-6, with 9 bases that match TRBD1. The trim removed 1 base at V and 3 bases at J, leaving 4 bases unmatched. CDR3 length equals 15 residues. Germline CDR1 and CDR2: SGHVS and FNYEAQ.

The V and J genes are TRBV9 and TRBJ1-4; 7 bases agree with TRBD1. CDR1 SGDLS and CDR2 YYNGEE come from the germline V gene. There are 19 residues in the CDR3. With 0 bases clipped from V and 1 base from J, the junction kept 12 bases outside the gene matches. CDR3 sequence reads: CASSVDRGPEPVTNEKLFF. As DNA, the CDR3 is TGTGCCAGCAGCGTAGACAGGGGTCCCGAGCCTGTAACTAATGAAAAACTGTTTTTT.

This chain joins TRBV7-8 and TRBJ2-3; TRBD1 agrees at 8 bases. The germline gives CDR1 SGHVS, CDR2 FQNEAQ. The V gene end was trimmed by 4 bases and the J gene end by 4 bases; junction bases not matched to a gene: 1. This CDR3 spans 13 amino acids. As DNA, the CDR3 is TGTGCCAGCAGCTCAGGGGGCCCAGATACGCAGTATTTT. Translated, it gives CASSSGGPDTQYF.

The CDR3 loop reads CSAESSYEQYF. For the CDR3, the DNA is TGCAGCGCGGAGAGCTCCTACGAGCAGTACTTC. The rearrangement links TRBV29-1 to TRBJ2-7, with no clear D. The CDR3 is 11 residues long. The germline V and J ends were trimmed by 7 bases and 0 bases, with 7 bases remaining between them. Germline V gene data show CDR1 as SQVTM and CDR2 as ANQGSEA.

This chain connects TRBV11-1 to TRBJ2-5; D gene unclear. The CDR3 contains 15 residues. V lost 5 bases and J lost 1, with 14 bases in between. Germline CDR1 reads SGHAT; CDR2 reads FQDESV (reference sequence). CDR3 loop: CASSKPVWSQETQYF. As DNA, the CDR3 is TGTGCCAGCAGCAAACCCGTCTGGAGCCAAGAGACCCAGTACTTC. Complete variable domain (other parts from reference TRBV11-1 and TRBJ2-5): EAEVAQSPRYKITEKSQAVAFWCDPISGHATLYWYRQILGQGPELLVQFQDESVVDDSQLPKDRFSAERLKGVDSTLKIQPAELGDSAMYLCASSKPVWSQETQYFGPGTRLLVL.

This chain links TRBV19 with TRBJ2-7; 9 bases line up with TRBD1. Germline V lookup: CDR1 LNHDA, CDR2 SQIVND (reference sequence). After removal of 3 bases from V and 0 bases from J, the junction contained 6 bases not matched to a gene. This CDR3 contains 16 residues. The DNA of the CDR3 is TGTGCCAGTAGTATCGGGGGGACAGGGTTCTCCTACGAGCAGTACTTC. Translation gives CASSIGGTGFSYEQYF.

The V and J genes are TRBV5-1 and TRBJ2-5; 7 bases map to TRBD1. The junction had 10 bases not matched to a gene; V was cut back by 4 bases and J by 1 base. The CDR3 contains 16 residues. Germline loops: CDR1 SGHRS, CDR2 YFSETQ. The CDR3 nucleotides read TGCGCCAGCAGCCCAAACGTACAGGGGACCCAAGAGACCCAGTACTTC. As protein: CASSPNVQGTQETQYF.

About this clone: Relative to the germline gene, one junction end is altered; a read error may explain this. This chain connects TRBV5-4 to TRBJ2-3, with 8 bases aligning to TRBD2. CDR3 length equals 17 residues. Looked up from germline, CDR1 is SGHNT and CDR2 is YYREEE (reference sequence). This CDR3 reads CASSLAGGPFSTDTQYF. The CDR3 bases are TGTGCCAGCAGTTTGGCGGGGGGCCCCTTCAGCACAGATACGCAGTATTTT.

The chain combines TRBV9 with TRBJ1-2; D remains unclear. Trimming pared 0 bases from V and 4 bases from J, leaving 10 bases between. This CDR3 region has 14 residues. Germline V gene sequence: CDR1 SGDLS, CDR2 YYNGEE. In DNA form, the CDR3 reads TGTGCCAGCAGCGTAGAGAGTGATTTCTATGGCTACACCTTC. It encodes CASSVESDFYGYTF.

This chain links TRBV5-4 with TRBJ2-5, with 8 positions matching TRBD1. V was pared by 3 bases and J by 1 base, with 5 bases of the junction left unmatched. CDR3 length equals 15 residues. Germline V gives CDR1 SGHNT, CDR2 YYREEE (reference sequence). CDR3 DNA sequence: TGTGCCAGCAGCTCCATGGACAGGGCCCAAGAGACCCAGTACTTC. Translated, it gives CASSSMDRAQETQYF.

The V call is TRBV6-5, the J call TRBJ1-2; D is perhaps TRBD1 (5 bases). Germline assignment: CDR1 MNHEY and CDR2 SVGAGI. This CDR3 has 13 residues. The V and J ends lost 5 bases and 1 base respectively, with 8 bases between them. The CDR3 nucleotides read TGTGCCAGCAGTCAGGGAAGTAACTATGGCTACACCTTC. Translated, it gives CASSQGSNYGYTF.

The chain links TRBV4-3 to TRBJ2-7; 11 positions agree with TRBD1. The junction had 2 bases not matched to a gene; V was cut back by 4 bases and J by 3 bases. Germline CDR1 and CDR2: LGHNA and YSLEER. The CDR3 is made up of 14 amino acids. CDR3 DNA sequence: TGCGCCAGCAGCCCCGGGACAGGGGGCTACGAGCAGTACTTC. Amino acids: CASSPGTGGYEQYF.

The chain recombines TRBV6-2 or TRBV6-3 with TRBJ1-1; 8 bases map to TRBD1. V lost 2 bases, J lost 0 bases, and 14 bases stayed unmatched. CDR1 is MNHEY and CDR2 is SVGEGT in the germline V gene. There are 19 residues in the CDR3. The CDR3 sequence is CASSYPPGDRRLMNTEAFF. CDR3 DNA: TGTGCCAGCAGTTACCCCCCTGGGGACAGGAGGCTTATGAACACTGAAGCTTTCTTT.

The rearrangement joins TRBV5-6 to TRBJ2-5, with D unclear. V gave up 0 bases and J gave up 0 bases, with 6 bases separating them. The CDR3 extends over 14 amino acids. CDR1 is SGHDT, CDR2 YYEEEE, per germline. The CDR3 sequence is CASSLAGYQETQYF. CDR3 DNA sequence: TGTGCCAGCAGCTTGGCTGGCTACCAAGAGACCCAGTACTTC.

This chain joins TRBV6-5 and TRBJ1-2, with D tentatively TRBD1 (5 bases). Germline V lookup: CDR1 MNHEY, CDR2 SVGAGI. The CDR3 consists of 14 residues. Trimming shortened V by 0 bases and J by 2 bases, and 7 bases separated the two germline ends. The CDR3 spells CASSYSHRNYGYTF. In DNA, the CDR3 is TGTGCCAGCAGTTACTCGCACAGGAACTATGGCTACACCTTC.

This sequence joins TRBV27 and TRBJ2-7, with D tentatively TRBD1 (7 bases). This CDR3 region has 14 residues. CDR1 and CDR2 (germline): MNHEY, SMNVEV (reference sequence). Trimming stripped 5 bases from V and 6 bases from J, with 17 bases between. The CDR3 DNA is TGTGCCAGCAGTCGGGGGACAGATGAAACCGAGCAGTACTTC. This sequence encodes CASSRGTDETEQYF.

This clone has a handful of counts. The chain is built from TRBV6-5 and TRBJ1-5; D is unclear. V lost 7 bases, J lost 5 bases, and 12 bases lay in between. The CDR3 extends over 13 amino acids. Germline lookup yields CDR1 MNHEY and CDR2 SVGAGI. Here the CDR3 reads CASTPQRDQPQHF. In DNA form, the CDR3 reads TGTGCCAGCACTCCCCAACGGGATCAGCCCCAGCATTTT.